The 21 T cell receptor beta chains presented below share a single source sample, sequenced in a study of blood T cells in healthy people across ages. Using a J-beta primer mix together with a sample-barcoded 5' primer, a second PCR was run for roughly 6 to 12 cycles. Each CDR3 protein gets one entry after TCRdb re-called the 5' RACE reads with MiXCR. The sample includes approximately 810,000 distinct CDR3 sequences, 25% to 30% of them seen just once. Sequences were obtained from blood. Receptors originate from a woman aged 80 or over in good health.

In regard to this clonotype: A much larger clonotype is one base distant, so this may be a read error. The chain is built from TRBV28 and TRBJ2-1, with D perhaps matching TRBD1 (5 bases). This CDR3 is built from 14 residues. Germline V lookup: CDR1 MDHEN, CDR2 SYDVKM. V shed 7 bases and J shed 14 bases, with 24 bases lying between them. The CDR3 DNA reads as TGTGCCAGCACCCTGTCTACGGACATTTCCCCGGAGTTCTTC. It is translated as CASTLSTDISPEFF.

This clonotype has a handful of counts. A much larger clone differs from this one at a single base, so this may be a read error. The chain couples TRBV7-2 to TRBJ2-4; perhaps D is TRBD1 or TRBD2 (5 bases each). Trimming stripped 6 bases from V and 13 bases from J, with 25 bases between. This CDR3 has 15 residues. Looked up from germline, CDR1 is SGHTA and CDR2 is FQGNSA. The CDR3 coding sequence is TGTGCCAGCAGTAAACCGGGACGCCCCTTTGAAGAGCAGTACTTC. Amino acids: CASSKPGRPFEEQYF.

This clonotype was detected ten times or more. The CDR3 protein is CAISDPDGGNEKLFF. CDR3 DNA: TGTGCCATCAGTGACCCGGACGGAGGAAATGAAAAACTGTTTTTT. V and J are TRBV10-3 and TRBJ1-4; unclear D gene. V lost 3 bases to trimming and J lost 5 bases, with 13 bases between them. The CDR3 is made up of 15 amino acids. CDR1 and CDR2 from the germline V gene are ENHRY and SYGVKD.

The chain employs TRBV7-2 and TRBJ2-5; 7 bases agree with TRBD2. The CDR3 runs to 15 residues. The germline V gene has CDR1 SGHTA and CDR2 FQGNSA. J was trimmed by 13 bases and V by 1 base; bases with no gene match: 15. For the CDR3, the DNA is TGTGCCAGCAGCTTAGACAGGACTAGGGGCAATGAGCGGTACTTC. Translating gives CASSLDRTRGNERYF.

This chain uses TRBV21-1 with TRBJ2-7; the table names TRBD1, a call not compared with the DNA. TRBV21-1 is annotated as a pseudogene. The CDR3 covers 13 residues. The CDR3 region is CASSPPRAYEQYF. CDR3 coding DNA: TGTGCCAGCAGCCCCCCCAGGGCGTACGAGCAGTACTTC.

This clonotype was counted ten times or more. This rearrangement joins TRBV7-2 to TRBJ1-6, with a possible D match to TRBD1 (5 bases). This CDR3 contains 13 residues. Trimming shortened V by 3 bases and J by 11 bases, and 11 bases separated the two germline ends. Germline CDR1 and CDR2: SGHTA and FQGNSA. Here the CDR3 reads CASSFEGRAPLHF. CDR3 nucleotides: TGTGCCAGCAGCTTCGAGGGGCGGGCACCCCTCCACTTT.

This clonotype was recorded many times. This rearrangement joins TRBV27 to TRBJ2-7; D is perhaps TRBD2 (5 bases). Germline values: CDR1 MNHEY, CDR2 SMNVEV (reference sequence). CDR3 length: 14 residues. Trimming stripped 5 bases from V and 6 bases from J, with 17 bases between. The CDR3 region is CASSPGLHGGEQYF. CDR3 sequence (DNA): TGTGCCAGCAGTCCAGGACTTCACGGAGGCGAGCAGTACTTC.

This clonotype was seen repeatedly, ten times or more. The J gene is TRBJ2-1, the V gene TRBV19; 10 nucleotides line up with TRBD2. Germline CDR1 and CDR2: LNHDA and SQIVND (reference sequence). This CDR3 comprises 16 residues. Trimming removed 4 bases from V and 0 bases from J; junction bases left unmatched: 3. The CDR3 spells CASSTASGGSYNEQFF. CDR3 coding DNA: TGTGCCAGTAGTACGGCTAGCGGGGGCTCCTACAATGAGCAGTTCTTC.

Concerning this clonotype: A single base separates this from a much larger clone, so it may be a read error. The V and J genes are TRBV5-1 and TRBJ2-1; 10 bases align to TRBD2. V lost 8 bases, J lost 5 bases, and 7 bases stayed unmatched. The CDR3 is 14 residues long. The V gene's germline CDR1 is SGHRS and CDR2 YFSETQ. CDR3 coding DNA: TGCGCCAGTCAAAGCGGGGGGGCGGACAATGAGCAGTTCTTC. Its translation is CASQSGGADNEQFF.

The chain joins TRBV6-5 to TRBJ1-5; 9 bases line up with TRBD1. V lost 2 bases to trimming and J lost 2 bases; unmatched junction nucleotides: 7. CDR1 MNHEY and CDR2 SVGAGI come from the germline V gene. This CDR3 has 17 residues. The CDR3: CASSYRPRDRGNQPQHF. In nucleotides, the CDR3 is TGTGCCAGCAGTTACCGTCCCCGGGACAGGGGCAATCAGCCCCAGCATTTT.

The chain combines TRBV2 with TRBJ2-5, with TRBD1 identical over 7 bases. The J call may be wrong; the DNA end is better matched by TRBJ2-7. The CDR3 covers 13 residues. CDR1 and CDR2 (germline): SNHLY, FYNNEI. The CDR3 bases are TGTGCCAGCAGGATGGGACAGATTTACGAGCAGTACTTC. Its protein is CASRMGQIYEQYF.

The rearrangement joins TRBV14 to TRBJ1-6; 9 bases fit TRBD1. This CDR3 comprises 15 residues. V lost 4 bases and J lost 7; bases outside the gene matches: 5. Germline V CDR1 and CDR2: SGHDN, FVKESK. The CDR3 reads CASSPLGTGNSPLHF. In DNA form, the CDR3 reads TGTGCCAGCAGCCCTCTAGGGACAGGGAATTCACCCCTCCACTTT.

This clonotype was seen many times. The V gene is TRBV7-2, the J gene TRBJ2-7; D is possibly TRBD1 or TRBD2 (6 bases each). Germline CDR1 SGHTA, CDR2 FQGNSA. V was pared by 5 bases and J by 9 bases, with 26 bases between. This CDR3 is 16 amino acids long. CDR3 loop: CASSSQGSGGGPAQYF. The CDR3 nucleotides read TGTGCCAGCAGCAGCCAGGGATCCGGGGGCGGCCCCGCGCAGTACTTC.

As for this clonotype: This may arise from a read error, as a much more abundant clone is one base away. The gene calls are TRBV29-1 and TRBJ2-5; no clear D gene. The germline V gene encodes CDR1 SQVTM and CDR2 ANQGSEA. The V end lost 4 bases, the J end lost 11 bases, and 23 bases lay between the germline ends. The CDR3 is 14 residues long. The DNA for the CDR3 is TGCAGCGTTGGAAGTTTTTCGGGTCCCAATGAGCAGTACTTC. As protein: CSVGSFSGPNEQYF.

Ten or more counts support this clonotype. This chain uses TRBV11-3 with TRBJ2-7, with D unclear. This CDR3 is built from 17 residues. V was clipped by 0 bases and J by 6 bases, with 21 bases between them. Germline CDR1 is SGHNT and CDR2 is YENEEA. This CDR3 reads CASSLDPGYGVSLEQYF. The CDR3 DNA is TGTGCCAGCAGCTTAGACCCCGGGTATGGGGTCTCTCTCGAGCAGTACTTC.

The chain carries TRBV20-1 and TRBJ2-5; a weak D match, TRBD2 (5 bases). The assigned J gene may be wrong: the sequence end matches TRBJ2-7 better. Germline-derived CDR1 and CDR2 are DFQATT and SNEGSKA (reference sequence). CDR3 size: 11 residues. The CDR3 DNA reads as TGCAGGGCGGACTCCGTCTACGAGCAGTACTTC. Translated, it gives CRADSVYEQYF.

The sample holds a few counts of this clonotype. The chain combines TRBV3-1 with TRBJ1-6; D not resolved. The ends were cut back, 1 base at V and 6 bases at J, with 13 bases in the middle. CDR3 size: 16 residues. From germline, CDR1 is LGHDT and CDR2 YNNKEL (reference sequence). The CDR3 DNA sequence: TGTGCCAGCAGCCAAGGCTCGCAATGGGGTAATTCACCCCTCCACTTT. Translation: CASSQGSQWGNSPLHF.

This clonotype was counted many times. V usage is TRBV7-2 and J usage is TRBJ2-1; D not certain. The CDR3 extends over 17 amino acids. Trimming removed 4 bases from V and 0 bases from J, with 16 bases in between. Per germline, CDR1 SGHTA and CDR2 FQGNSA. The CDR3 is CASSSATKYFSYNEQFF. The CDR3 DNA is TGTGCCAGCAGCTCAGCTACTAAGTATTTCTCCTACAATGAGCAGTTCTTC.

This clonotype showed up many times. The chain is built from TRBV29-1 and TRBJ2-3; TRBD2 matches 10 bases. This CDR3 has 15 residues. Per germline, CDR1 SQVTM and CDR2 ANQGSEA. Trimming took 3 bases from V and 4 from J; bases not matched to a gene: 7. This chain's CDR3 is CSVDGLAGAPDTQYF. In DNA, the CDR3 is TGCAGCGTTGACGGGCTAGCGGGGGCCCCAGATACGCAGTATTTT.

To note about this clonotype: This may be a read error: a much more frequent sequence differs by one nucleotide. V usage is TRBV27 and J usage is TRBJ2-5; D call uncertain. From germline, CDR1 is MNHEY and CDR2 SMNVEV (reference sequence). This CDR3 region has 14 residues. The CDR3 reads CAGSLPGNQETQYF. In nucleotides, the CDR3 is TGTGCCGGCAGTTTACCGGGCAACCAAGAGACCCAGTACTTC.

This clonotype was observed a few times. This chain joins TRBV20-1 and TRBJ1-2; D is perhaps TRBD1 (5 bases). CDR3 length: 12 residues. CDR1 is DFQATT and CDR2 is SNEGSKA in the germline V gene (reference sequence). The V and J ends lost 3 bases and 8 bases respectively, with 13 bases between them. CDR3 region: CSASLGVRGYTF. The CDR3 DNA sequence: TGCAGTGCTAGTTTGGGGGTTCGGGGCTACACCTTC.